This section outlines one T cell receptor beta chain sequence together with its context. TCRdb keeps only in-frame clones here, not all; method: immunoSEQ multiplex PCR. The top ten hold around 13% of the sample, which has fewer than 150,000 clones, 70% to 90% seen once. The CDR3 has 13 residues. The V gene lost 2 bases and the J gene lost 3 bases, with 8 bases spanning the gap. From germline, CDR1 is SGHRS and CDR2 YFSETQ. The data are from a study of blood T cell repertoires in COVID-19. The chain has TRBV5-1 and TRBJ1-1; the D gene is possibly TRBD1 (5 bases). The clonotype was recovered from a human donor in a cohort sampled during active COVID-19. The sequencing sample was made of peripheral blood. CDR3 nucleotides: TGCGCCAGCAGCTTAGGGGAGGACACTGAAGCTTTCTTT. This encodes CASSLGEDTEAFF. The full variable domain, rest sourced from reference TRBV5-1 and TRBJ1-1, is KAGVTQTPRYLIKTRGQQVTLSCSPISGHRSVSWYQQTPGQGLQFLFEYFSETQRNKGNFPGRFSGRQFSNSRSEMNVSTLELGDSALYLCASSLGEDTEAFFGQGTRLTVV.